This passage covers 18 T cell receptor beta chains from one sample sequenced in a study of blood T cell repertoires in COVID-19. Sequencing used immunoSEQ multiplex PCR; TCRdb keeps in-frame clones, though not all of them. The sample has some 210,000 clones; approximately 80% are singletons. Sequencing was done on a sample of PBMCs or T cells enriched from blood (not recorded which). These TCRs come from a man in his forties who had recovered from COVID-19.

Written as DNA, the CDR3 is TGTGCCAGCAGCACGGGACTAGCAAATGAGCAGTTCTTC. The encoded protein is CASSTGLANEQFF. The chain employs TRBV12-3 or TRBV12-4 and TRBJ2-1; 9 positions agree with TRBD2. The CDR3 runs 13 residues. V dropped 6 bases and J dropped 7; count of bases not matched to a gene: 4.

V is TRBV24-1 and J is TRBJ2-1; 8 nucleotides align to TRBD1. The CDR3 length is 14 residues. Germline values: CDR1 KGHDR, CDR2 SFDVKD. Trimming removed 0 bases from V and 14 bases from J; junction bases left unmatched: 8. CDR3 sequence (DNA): TGTGCCACCAGTGATTTGCCCAAGGGGACAGGAGAGTTCTTC. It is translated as CATSDLPKGTGEFF.

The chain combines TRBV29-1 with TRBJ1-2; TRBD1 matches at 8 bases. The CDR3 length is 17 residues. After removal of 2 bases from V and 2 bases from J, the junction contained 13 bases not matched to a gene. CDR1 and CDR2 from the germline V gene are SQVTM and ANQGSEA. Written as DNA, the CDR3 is TGCAGCGTTGAAAAAGTGGCAGGACAGGGCGTCAACTATGGCTACACCTTC. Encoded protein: CSVEKVAGQGVNYGYTF.

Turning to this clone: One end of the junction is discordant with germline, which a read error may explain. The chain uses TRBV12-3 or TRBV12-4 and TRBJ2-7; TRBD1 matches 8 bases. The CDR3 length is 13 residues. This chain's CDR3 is CASSFRTGKSRNF. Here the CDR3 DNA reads TGTGCCAGCAGTTTTAGGACAGGGAAAAGTCGGAACTTC.

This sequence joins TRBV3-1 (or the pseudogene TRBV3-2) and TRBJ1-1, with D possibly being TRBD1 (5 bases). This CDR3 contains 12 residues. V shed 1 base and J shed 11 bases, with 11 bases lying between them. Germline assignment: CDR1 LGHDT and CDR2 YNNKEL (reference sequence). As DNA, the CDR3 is TGTGCCAGCAGCCAAGTGGGGGGTATGGCTTTCTTT. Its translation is CASSQVGGMAFF.

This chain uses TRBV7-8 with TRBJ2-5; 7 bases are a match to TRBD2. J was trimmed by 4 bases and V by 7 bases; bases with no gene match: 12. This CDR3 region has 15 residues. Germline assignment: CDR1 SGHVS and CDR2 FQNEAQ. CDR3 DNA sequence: TGTGCCAGCACCGGCGGGAGTGGAGAAGTAGAGACCCAGTACTTC. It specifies CASTGGSGEVETQYF.

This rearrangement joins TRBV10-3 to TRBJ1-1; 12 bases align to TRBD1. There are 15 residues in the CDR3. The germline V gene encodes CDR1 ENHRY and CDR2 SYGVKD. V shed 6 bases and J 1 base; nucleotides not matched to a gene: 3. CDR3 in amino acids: CAIRGQGARNTEAFF. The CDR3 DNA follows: TGTGCCATCAGGGGACAGGGGGCGAGGAACACTGAAGCTTTCTTT.

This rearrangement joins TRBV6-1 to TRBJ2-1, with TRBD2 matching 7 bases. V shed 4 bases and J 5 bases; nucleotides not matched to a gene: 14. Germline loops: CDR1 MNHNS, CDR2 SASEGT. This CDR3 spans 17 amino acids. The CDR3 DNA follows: TGTGCCAGCAGTGCGATTCGGGGCGGGAGAGGGGACAATGAGCAGTTCTTC. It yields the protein CASSAIRGGRGDNEQFF.

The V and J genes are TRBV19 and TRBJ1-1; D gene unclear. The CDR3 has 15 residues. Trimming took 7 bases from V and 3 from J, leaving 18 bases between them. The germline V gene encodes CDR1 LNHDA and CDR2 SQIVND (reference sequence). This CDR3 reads CASNRGGAGDTEAFF. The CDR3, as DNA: TGTGCCAGTAACCGTGGCGGAGCCGGTGACACTGAAGCTTTCTTT.

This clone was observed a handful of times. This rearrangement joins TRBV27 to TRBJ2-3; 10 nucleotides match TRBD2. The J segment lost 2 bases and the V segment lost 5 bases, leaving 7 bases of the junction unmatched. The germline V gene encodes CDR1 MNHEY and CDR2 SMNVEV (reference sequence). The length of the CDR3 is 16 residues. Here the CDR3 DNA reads TGTGCCAGCAGTGGCCTAGCGGGGGTCCACACAGATACGCAGTATTTT. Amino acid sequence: CASSGLAGVHTDTQYF.

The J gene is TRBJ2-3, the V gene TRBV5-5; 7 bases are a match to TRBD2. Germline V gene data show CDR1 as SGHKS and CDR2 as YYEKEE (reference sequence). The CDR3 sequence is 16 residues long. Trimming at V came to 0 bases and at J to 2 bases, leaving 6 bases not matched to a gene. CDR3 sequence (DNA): TGTGCCAGCAGCTTGGATCGGCTAGCGGTCACAGATACGCAGTATTTT. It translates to CASSLDRLAVTDTQYF.

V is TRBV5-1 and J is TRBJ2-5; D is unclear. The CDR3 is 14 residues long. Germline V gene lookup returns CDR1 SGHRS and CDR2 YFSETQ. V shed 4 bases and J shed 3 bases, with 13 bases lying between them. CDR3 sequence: CASSRYRSEETQYF. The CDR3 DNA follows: TGCGCCAGCAGCCGATACCGATCGGAAGAGACCCAGTACTTC.

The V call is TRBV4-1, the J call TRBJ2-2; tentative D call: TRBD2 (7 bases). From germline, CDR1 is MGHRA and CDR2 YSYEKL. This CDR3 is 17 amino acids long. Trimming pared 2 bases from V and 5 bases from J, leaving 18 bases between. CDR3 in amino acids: CASSQITGGGLTGELFF. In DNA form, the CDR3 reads TGCGCCAGCAGCCAAATTACTGGGGGGGGCCTGACCGGGGAGCTGTTTTTT.

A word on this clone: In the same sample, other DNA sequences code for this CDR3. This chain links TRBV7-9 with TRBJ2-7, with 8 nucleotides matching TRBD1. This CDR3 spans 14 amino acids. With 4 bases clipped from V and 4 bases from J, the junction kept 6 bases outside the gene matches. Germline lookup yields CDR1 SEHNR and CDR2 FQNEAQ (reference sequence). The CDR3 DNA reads TGTGCCAGCAGCTCCTGGGACAGGTTATACGAGCAGTACTTC. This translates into CASSSWDRLYEQYF.

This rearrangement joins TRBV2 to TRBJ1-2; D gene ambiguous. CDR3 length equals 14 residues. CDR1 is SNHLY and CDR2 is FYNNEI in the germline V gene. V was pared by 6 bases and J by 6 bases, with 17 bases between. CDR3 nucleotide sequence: TGTGCCAGCAGCTGGGTGTCAGGATTTGATGGCTACACCTTC. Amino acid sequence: CASSWVSGFDGYTF.

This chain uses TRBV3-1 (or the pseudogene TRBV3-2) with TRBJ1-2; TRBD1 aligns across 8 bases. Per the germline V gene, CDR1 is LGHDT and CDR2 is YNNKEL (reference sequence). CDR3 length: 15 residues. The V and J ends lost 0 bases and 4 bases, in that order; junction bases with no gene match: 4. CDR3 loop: CASSQDTTGAYGYTF. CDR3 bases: TGTGCCAGCAGCCAAGACACGACAGGGGCCTATGGCTACACCTTC.

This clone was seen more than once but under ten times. CDR3 DNA: TGCGCCAGCAGCCCCGGGACAGGAGGAAGTACAGATACGCAGTATTTT. Translation gives CASSPGTGGSTDTQYF. The chain uses TRBV5-1 and TRBJ2-3; 8 positions agree with TRBD1. The CDR3 runs to 16 residues. Germline CDR1 reads SGHRS; CDR2 reads YFSETQ. With 4 bases clipped from V and 3 bases from J, the junction kept 10 bases outside the gene matches. Full variable domain (outside the CDR3, taken from reference TRBV5-1 and TRBJ2-3): KAGVTQTPRYLIKTRGQQVTLSCSPISGHRSVSWYQQTPGQGLQFLFEYFSETQRNKGNFPGRFSGRQFSNSRSEMNVSTLELGDSALYLCASSPGTGGSTDTQYFGPGTRLTVL.

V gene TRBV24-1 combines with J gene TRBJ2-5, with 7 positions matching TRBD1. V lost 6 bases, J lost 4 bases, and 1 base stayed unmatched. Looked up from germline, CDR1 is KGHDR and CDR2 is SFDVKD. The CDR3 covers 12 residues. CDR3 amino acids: CATSPGGETQYF. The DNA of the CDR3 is TGTGCCACCAGTCCAGGGGGAGAGACCCAGTACTTC.